This TCR beta chain was identified in a study of blood T cell repertoires in COVID-19. On the study more broadly: Sources were T cells, B-cell-depleted T cells, or PBMCs; the material itself was cDNA or gDNA.

Seattle's cohort entered during active infection and was followed longitudinally. Per the authors' pipeline: Reference gene primers were amplified, and this amplification served to estimate nucleated cell counts. Sequencing was performed with immunoSEQ multiplex PCR; in TCRdb, only in-frame clones are kept and a portion is missing. V and J calls and clone size are as listed in that table; D and trimming were resolved from the DNA. This table has over 130,000 clones, less than 90% appearing once. J lost 1 base, V lost 1 base, and 10 bases had no gene match. This CDR3 is built from 18 residues. The V gene's germline CDR1 is MGHDK and CDR2 SYGVNS.

This sequence was found in a man in his thirties or forties with COVID-19, enrolled during active disease. The chain has TRBV25-1 and TRBJ2-5; 9 nucleotides match TRBD1. The specimen was peripheral blood. The CDR3 is CASSESGDRAVSQETQYF. The CDR3 DNA is TGTGCCAGCAGTGAATCGGGGGACAGGGCTGTATCCCAAGAGACCCAGTACTTC.